The entry below gives a single T cell receptor (beta chain) sequence along with its context. Its specificity is unknown. The CDR3 contains 15 residues. CDR1 and CDR2 (germline): SGHRS, YFSETQ. Trimming at V came to 5 bases and at J to 2 bases, leaving 9 bases not matched to a gene. These data belong to a study of shared clonotypes between healthy human individuals. Profiling relied on immunoSEQ multiplex PCR, and the TCRdb table lists in-frame clones only, not all of them. Of approximately 980,000 clones listed, 60% to 85% are singletons. Whole-study results and caveats: Tissue TCR repertoires likely differ from these blood-only repertoires.

V gene TRBV5-1 combines with J gene TRBJ2-7; TRBD1 agrees at 8 bases. The specimen sequenced was memory CD4+ T cells sorted from blood. This sample's subset: CD45RA-negative fraction. The receptor was derived from a man aged 18 to 30 in good health. Here the CDR3 DNA reads TGCGCCAGCAGTATAGCCGGGACAGGAGCCTACGAGCAGTACTTC. Protein product: CASSIAGTGAYEQYF.